Sequencing of this T cell receptor beta chain was carried out in a study of blood T cells in healthy people across ages. Study information: About one barcoded TCR beta cDNA was captured per two T cells.

The study isolated at least 7 million PBMCs from each sample. Germline V gives CDR1 SGHKS, CDR2 YYEKEE (reference sequence). V was clipped by 4 bases and J by 8 bases, with 19 bases between them. This CDR3 region has 15 residues. Through a sample-barcoded 5' primer and a J-beta primer mix, a second PCR was run for about 6 to 11 cycles. With 12 random nucleotides, a template-switch adaptor tagged each individual cDNA molecule. TCRdb processed the 5' RACE reads anew with MiXCR; each CDR3 protein has one entry. The sample includes some 850,000 distinct CDR3 sequences, roughly 24% of them seen just once. The same data also contributed to another study, on T cells of mothers and their children. That work states: Researchers report slightly higher, though non-significant, overlap in related mother-child pairs than in unrelated pairs.

The clonotype originates from a boy aged 10-17 years in good health. Sequencing used blood. The chain employs TRBV5-5 and TRBJ1-3; tentative D call: TRBD1 (6 bases). Written as DNA, the CDR3 is TGTGCCAGCAGCCGTAACAGGGAATCCTCGCACACCATATATTTT. Residues: CASSRNRESSHTIYF.